The sequence of this TCR beta chain was determined in a study of cytomegalovirus exposure and HLA in healthy donors. At the level of the study: Early released data comprised tens of millions of unique TCRs from HLA-typed donors. Regarding the study as a whole: Most TCR beta V segments were productive about 90% or about 30% of the time in an earlier analysis.

Amplification used 60 Vbeta primers and 13 Jbeta primers. The method was immunoSEQ multiplex PCR; TCRdb's version includes in-frame clones alone and lacks a portion of them. The sample contains about 160,000 clones, approximately 82% of which appear only once. In regard to this clone: As yet, its antigen is unknown.

The V and J ends lost 5 bases and 0 bases respectively, with 13 bases between them. The CDR3 spans 16 residues. Germline CDR1 and CDR2: MDHEN and SYDVKM. Sequencing was performed on PBMCs. This sequence originates from a male donor in good health and CMV-seronegative. The rearrangement uses TRBV28 and TRBJ2-2; maybe TRBD2 (6 bases). The CDR3 DNA is TGTGCCAGCAGTCCCCTTCCTAGCGCGAACACCGGGGAGCTGTTTTTT. It translates to CASSPLPSANTGELFF.